This TCR beta chain was recovered during a study of blood T cell repertoires in COVID-19. Trimming removed 0 bases from V and 0 bases from J, with 10 bases in between. Germline V gives CDR1 SGHDT, CDR2 YYEEEE. This CDR3 is 16 amino acids long. Only in-frame clones appear in the TCRdb table, and some are missing; sequencing was by immunoSEQ multiplex PCR. This sample has some 150,000 clones, with roughly nine tenths found just once. The TCR comes from a woman in her fifties or sixties with COVID-19, enrolled during active disease. The chain joins TRBV5-6 to TRBJ2-1; D may be TRBD1 (5 bases). Sequences were obtained from peripheral blood. CDR3 sequence (DNA): TGTGCCAGCAGCTTGGGACAGTCTAGCTCCTACAATGAGCAGTTCTTC. Translation: CASSLGQSSSYNEQFF.